Listed below are T cell receptor beta chains from one sample, sequenced in a study of vaccination effects on CD4 cells after COVID-19. Antigen specificity for these receptors is unknown. Profiled with immunoSEQ multiplex PCR; TCRdb holds only in-frame clones, not every one. The repertoire holds fewer than 30,000 clones, with about 81% as singletons. The source material was CD4+ T cells from PBMCs cultured with SARS-CoV-2 spike peptides, sampled before COVID-19 vaccination. These receptors were taken from a human donor who received a COVID-19 vaccine. Each CDR3 is given with its conserved first and last residue. D genes are given only for firm matches. Clone sizes are given selectively: once, few, many, or a class where the clone is expanded.

D gene,J gene,clone size,V gene,CDR3 protein,CDR3 DNA
TRBD1,TRBJ2-5,-,TRBV10-3,CAISVGQAQETQYF,TGTGCCATCAGTGTTGGACAGGCCCAAGAGACCCAGTACTTC
-,TRBJ2-7,-,TRBV4-3,CASSQGIQWRRNLSYEQYF,TGCGCCAGCAGCCAAGGGATTCAATGGCGACGGAACCTCTCCTACGAGCAGTACTTC
TRBD2,TRBJ2-1,-,TRBV7-2,CASSLGTLAVVYNEQFF,TGTGCCAGCAGCTTAGGGACACTAGCGGTGGTCTACAATGAGCAGTTCTTC
TRBD1,TRBJ1-2,few,TRBV12-5,CASGSSDRGYGYTF,TGTGCTAGTGGTTCCTCGGACAGGGGCTATGGCTACACCTTC
-,TRBJ2-5,-,TRBV2,CAGAWGRGQETQYF,TGTGCCGGCGCTTGGGGGAGGGGGCAGGAGACCCAGTACTTC
TRBD1,TRBJ2-3,-,TRBV7-2,CASSLAGQGTTDTQYF,TGTGCCAGCAGCTTAGCCGGACAGGGGACCACAGATACGCAGTATTTT
-,TRBJ2-2,few,TRBV6-2/TRBV6-3,CASSWGPNTGELFF,TGTGCCAGCAGCTGGGGACCTAACACCGGGGAGCTGTTTTTT
-,TRBJ2-3,-,TRBV11-2,CASSPTPHPDTQYF,TGTGCCAGCAGCCCTACCCCACATCCAGATACGCAGTATTTT
-,TRBJ2-7,-,TRBV5-1,CASSLEGAYEQYF,TGCGCCAGCAGCTTGGAAGGGGCCTACGAGCAGTACTTC
TRBD1,TRBJ1-1,few,TRBV3-1/TRBV3-2,CASSNYPGQGIGGEAFF,TGTGCCAGCAGCAACTATCCGGGACAGGGGATCGGGGGTGAAGCTTTCTTT
TRBD2,TRBJ2-2,-,TRBV5-4,CASSQGGGTNTGELFF,TGTGCCAGCAGCCAAGGCGGGGGGACGAACACCGGGGAGCTGTTTTTT
-,TRBJ1-4,-,TRBV15,CATSRDSVATNEKLFF,TGTGCCACCAGCAGAGATTCGGTGGCTACTAATGAAAAACTGTTTTTT
-,TRBJ2-3,-,TRBV2,CASKVFSADTQYF,TGTGCCAGCAAAGTTTTCTCGGCAGATACGCAGTATTTT
-,TRBJ2-7,-,TRBV3-1/TRBV3-2,CASSHPGGAGSSYEQYF,TGTGCCAGCAGCCACCCCGGTGGGGCAGGTAGCTCCTACGAGCAGTACTTC
TRBD1,TRBJ1-2,-,TRBV28,CASSPQGNRYGYTF,TGTGCCAGCAGTCCACAGGGGAACCGGTATGGCTACACCTTC
-,TRBJ2-1,-,TRBV11-2,CASSLLQWNNEQFF,TGTGCCAGCAGCTTACTGCAGTGGAACAATGAGCAGTTCTTC
-,TRBJ2-7,once,TRBV19,CASRARVDRYEQYF,TGTGCCAGCCGGGCGAGGGTCGATCGGTACGAGCAGTACTTC
-,TRBJ2-7,-,TRBV6-5,CASSYSNTGSYEQYF,TGTGCCAGCAGTTACTCGAATACAGGCTCCTACGAGCAGTACTTC
TRBD1,TRBJ1-1,-,TRBV11-2,CASSPRPTTDRGSTEAFF,TGTGCCAGCAGCCCGCGCCCAACTACGGACAGGGGGAGCACTGAAGCTTTCTTT
-,TRBJ2-7,-,TRBV2,CASSPPGRSSYEQYF,TGTGCCAGCAGCCCCCCGGGACGGAGCTCCTACGAGCAGTACTTC
-,TRBJ1-1,-,TRBV19,CASSIGPNTEAFF,TGTGCCAGTAGTATCGGGCCTAACACTGAAGCTTTCTTT
TRBD1,TRBJ1-2,-,TRBV19,CASTTGGIYTF,TGTGCCAGTACGACAGGGGGGATCTACACCTTC
-,TRBJ2-2,-,TRBV5-1,CASSLGSAGELFF,TGCGCCAGCAGCTTGGGGTCCGCCGGGGAGCTGTTTTTT
TRBD2,TRBJ2-5,-,TRBV6-1,CASSQAGGAETQYF,TGTGCCAGCAGTCAAGCGGGAGGGGCAGAGACCCAGTACTTC
-,TRBJ2-5,once,TRBV20-1,CSSSRAETQYF,TGCAGTTCCTCCCGGGCGGAGACCCAGTACTTC
TRBD1,TRBJ1-1,-,TRBV19,CASSIRGPEAFF,TGTGCCAGTAGTATCAGGGGGCCTGAAGCTTTCTTT
-,TRBJ2-1,few,TRBV5-4,CASSLESNEQFF,TGTGCCAGCAGCTTGGAGTCCAATGAGCAGTTCTTC
TRBD1,TRBJ1-4,-,TRBV6-5,CASSYDRGGEKLFF,TGTGCCAGCAGTTATGACAGGGGAGGTGAAAAACTGTTTTTT
-,TRBJ1-2,-,TRBV5-1,CASKLDSSYGYTF,TGCGCCAGCAAGCTGGACAGCTCCTATGGCTACACCTTC
-,TRBJ1-4,-,TRBV18,CASSPGGLENEKLFF,TGTGCCAGCTCACCAGGGGGGCTCGAGAATGAAAAACTGTTTTTT
TRBD2,TRBJ2-5,-,TRBV5-1,CASSPGSSGGRETQYF,TGCGCCAGCAGCCCGGGGAGTAGCGGGGGTCGAGAGACCCAGTACTTC
TRBD1,TRBJ1-2,few,TRBV30,CAWSRDSINYGYTF,TGTGCCTGGAGTCGGGACAGTATTAACTATGGCTACACCTTC
-,TRBJ1-4,-,TRBV30,CAWSGLGNEKLFF,TGTGCCTGGAGTGGACTGGGTAATGAAAAACTGTTTTTT
-,TRBJ2-7,-,TRBV7-8,CASSQTPEQYF,TGTGCCAGCAGCCAGACCCCCGAGCAGTACTTC
-,TRBJ2-3,-,TRBV29-1,CSVESTDTQYF,TGCAGCGTTGAGTCCACAGATACGCAGTATTTT